The 18 T cell receptor beta chains below were found in one sample sequenced in a study of response to subunit inactivated influenza vaccine. Each CDR3 protein is one row after TCRdb ran MiXCR on the RT-PCR reads. The table records 600,000 to 850,000 distinct CDR3 sequences, around 13% of them present only once. This material consisted of PBMCs from blood, taken approximately 15 days before vaccination. The origin of the receptors is a man between 50 and 59 years old who received an inactivated influenza vaccine.

In this sample, this clonotype turned up many times. The DNA of the CDR3 is TGTGCCAGCAGTTCCACCGGGACGGATCAAGAGACCCAGTACTTC. Amino acid sequence: CASSSTGTDQETQYF. V and J are TRBV12-3 or TRBV12-4 and TRBJ2-5, with D perhaps being TRBD1 or TRBD2 (5 bases each). The CDR3 loop spans 15 amino acids. V lost 4 bases, J lost 2 bases, and 14 bases lay in between.

The V call is TRBV20-1, the J call TRBJ2-1; TRBD2 aligns across 10 bases. Per germline, CDR1 DFQATT and CDR2 SNEGSKA (reference sequence). J was trimmed by 0 bases and V by 7 bases; bases with no gene match: 18. The CDR3 loop spans 19 amino acids. CDR3 bases: TGCAGTGTTCCATCGGGTCTAGCGGGGGCCAAACGCTCCTACAATGAGCAGTTCTTC. Translating it yields CSVPSGLAGAKRSYNEQFF.

This clonotype was recorded a few times. The chain couples TRBV9 to TRBJ2-3; D is undetermined. The germline gives CDR1 SGDLS, CDR2 YYNGEE. This CDR3 is built from 15 residues. V was clipped by 0 bases and J by 0 bases, with 8 bases between them. CDR3 in amino acids: CASSVVGGSTDTQYF. As DNA, the CDR3 is TGTGCCAGCAGCGTAGTAGGTGGGAGCACAGATACGCAGTATTTT. Based on the CDR3 plus reference TRBV9 and TRBJ2-3, the full variable domain is DSGVTQTPKHLITATGQRVTLRCSPRSGDLSVYWYQQSLDQGLQFLIQYYNGEERAKGNILERFSAQQFPDLHSELNLSSLELGDSALYFCASSVVGGSTDTQYFGPGTRLTVL.

This clonotype appeared a few times. The rearrangement links TRBV20-1 to TRBJ2-1; 7 bases map to TRBD2. V lost 4 bases and J lost 6; bases outside the gene matches: 18. This CDR3 has 17 amino acids. Germline V gene sequence: CDR1 DFQATT, CDR2 SNEGSKA (reference sequence). CDR3 amino acids: CSAIPFGGGPVVNEQFF. CDR3 coding DNA: TGCAGTGCTATCCCCTTCGGGGGAGGGCCAGTGGTCAATGAGCAGTTCTTC.

CDR3 region: CASSTMREETQYF. DNA of the CDR3: TGTGCCAGCAGCACTATGAGGGAAGAGACCCAGTACTTC. This chain uses TRBV7-2 with TRBJ2-5; D is possibly TRBD2 (5 bases). V was pared by 5 bases and J by 3 bases, with 10 bases between. Germline V lookup: CDR1 SGHTA, CDR2 FQGNSA. This CDR3 region has 13 residues.

CDR3 in DNA: TGCAGCGTTGCACGAAGGGAGGACACTGAAGCTTTCTTT. Its translation is CSVARREDTEAFF. The rearrangement links TRBV29-1 to TRBJ1-1; no clear D gene. V lost 4 bases to trimming and J lost 3 bases, with 12 bases between them. The germline CDR1 and CDR2 sequences are SQVTM and ANQGSEA. This CDR3 is built from 13 residues.

Regarding this clonotype: The junction departs from the called germline gene at one end, perhaps through a read error. The V gene is TRBV20-1, the J gene TRBJ2-7; 8 bases fit TRBD1. Germline assignment: CDR1 DFQATT and CDR2 SNEGSKA (reference sequence). The CDR3 covers 15 residues. In DNA form, the CDR3 reads TGCAGTGGTAGAGATGGGCAGGGGGCAGGGTACGAGCAGTACTTC. It encodes CSGRDGQGAGYEQYF.

The chain recombines TRBV10-3 with TRBJ2-5, with TRBD2 as a possible D gene (6 bases). V lost 4 bases and J 4 bases, leaving 19 bases between the germline ends. Germline-derived CDR1 and CDR2 are ENHRY and SYGVKD. The CDR3 sequence is 16 residues long. The CDR3 coding sequence is TGTGCCATCAGTGGGGGGGTTGATCCCTTGGGAGAGACCCAGTACTTC. Translating it yields CAISGGVDPLGETQYF.

This clonotype was recorded many times. This chain connects TRBV19 to TRBJ2-7; D unresolved. The V gene lost 6 bases and the J gene lost 4 bases, with 19 bases spanning the gap. This CDR3 spans 15 amino acids. Germline V lookup: CDR1 LNHDA, CDR2 SQIVND (reference sequence). The CDR3 region is CASSPEMGSSYEQYF. As DNA, the CDR3 is TGTGCCAGTAGCCCCGAGATGGGTAGCAGTTACGAGCAGTACTTC.

This clonotype was counted only a few times. The chain uses TRBV10-3 and TRBJ1-1, with 10 bases that match TRBD1. Germline-derived CDR1 and CDR2 are ENHRY and SYGVKD. The CDR3 totals 14 residues. V gave up 6 bases and J gave up 6 bases; unmatched junction bases: 7. This chain's CDR3 is CAISPGQGSSEAFF. CDR3 in DNA: TGTGCCATCAGCCCGGGACAGGGGTCGTCTGAAGCTTTCTTT.

This clonotype has just a few counts. The chain uses TRBV7-2 and TRBJ2-5; no firm D call. The germline gives CDR1 SGHTA, CDR2 FQGNSA. The V and J ends lost 5 bases and 4 bases respectively, with 14 bases between them. The CDR3 is 14 residues long. The CDR3 spells CASSQILGLETQYF. DNA for the CDR3: TGTGCCAGCAGCCAGATCCTAGGGTTAGAGACCCAGTACTTC.

This clonotype occurred a few times. The rearrangement links TRBV24-1 to TRBJ2-3, with 12 nucleotides matching TRBD1. After removal of 5 bases from V and 8 bases from J, the junction contained 10 bases not matched to a gene. The CDR3 covers 16 residues. Germline loops: CDR1 KGHDR, CDR2 SFDVKD. Here the CDR3 DNA reads TGTGCCACCAGTGCCGCGGGACAGGGGGCTTTTGGTACGCAGTATTTT. Its protein product is CATSAAGQGAFGTQYF.

This clonotype showed up just once. J is TRBJ2-1 and V is TRBV20-1; 11 bases fit TRBD2. V dropped 0 bases and J dropped 3; count of bases not matched to a gene: 1. Germline V gene sequence: CDR1 DFQATT, CDR2 SNEGSKA (reference sequence). This CDR3 has 15 residues. The CDR3 sequence is CSARDSGRGYNEQFF. In DNA form, the CDR3 reads TGCAGTGCTAGAGATAGCGGGAGGGGCTACAATGAGCAGTTCTTC.

This clonotype appeared many times. The chain links TRBV11-2 to TRBJ2-2, with D perhaps TRBD1 (8 bases). V shed 2 bases and J shed 4 bases, with 14 bases lying between them. The CDR3 has 16 amino acids. The germline V gene encodes CDR1 SGHAT and CDR2 FQNNGV. The CDR3 coding sequence is TGTGCCAGCAGCTTATACAGGGGGGGTGGCACCGGGGAGCTGTTTTTT. This gives the protein CASSLYRGGGTGELFF.

This clonotype appeared many times. The J gene is TRBJ2-1, the V gene TRBV4-3, with TRBD2 matching 8 bases. The CDR3 is made up of 17 amino acids. The germline gives CDR1 LGHNA, CDR2 YSLEER. The J segment lost 6 bases and the V segment lost 2 bases, leaving 12 bases of the junction unmatched. The CDR3 sequence: CASSQSPGLGGRNEQFF. Written as DNA, the CDR3 is TGCGCCAGCAGCCAAAGTCCGGGACTAGGAGGACGCAATGAGCAGTTCTTC.

This clonotype was seen a few times. The chain links TRBV7-6 to TRBJ2-5; TRBD2 might be the D (5 bases). Germline V CDR1 and CDR2: SGHVS, FNYEAQ. The CDR3 has 13 residues. Trimming removed 4 bases from V and 5 bases from J, with 11 bases in between. In DNA, the CDR3 is TGTGCCAGCAGCTCGGGGAGAGCGGAGACCCAGTACTTC. Its protein product is CASSSGRAETQYF.

V and J are TRBV12-3 or TRBV12-4 and TRBJ2-7, with TRBD1 matching 7 bases. The CDR3 runs 14 residues. V shed 2 bases and J 3 bases; nucleotides not matched to a gene: 4. CDR3 region: CASSLFPGGYEQYF. CDR3 DNA: TGTGCCAGCAGTTTATTTCCAGGGGGCTACGAGCAGTACTTC.

Many counts were recorded for this clonotype. The chain is built from TRBV20-1 and TRBJ2-1; the match to TRBD2 covers 7 bases. Germline assignment: CDR1 DFQATT and CDR2 SNEGSKA (reference sequence). V shed 2 bases and J 4 bases; nucleotides not matched to a gene: 14. The CDR3 contains 17 residues. This CDR3 is CSARPLGGTTLYNEQFF. The CDR3, as DNA: TGCAGTGCTAGACCTTTGGGGGGGACTACACTATACAATGAGCAGTTCTTC.